The 12 T cell receptor beta chains listed next were all sequenced from one sample in a study of Graves' ophthalmopathy and Graves' hyperthyroidism. For repertoire sequencing, the TCR beta CDR3 regions were amplified from RNA transcripts. First-round RT-PCR relied on HTBI primers, and a second-round multiplex PCR came next. TCRdb independently ran MiXCR on the multiplex PCR reads; one entry per CDR3 protein. This table holds around 1,000,000 distinct CDR3 sequences, 35% to 40% found once. The sequenced sample consisted of peripheral blood or thyroid tissue (not recorded which). Every receptor here comes from an adult man with Graves' hyperthyroidism.

This clonotype was detected ten times or more. The chain combines TRBV6-5 with TRBJ1-4; D gene ambiguous. Germline V CDR1 and CDR2: MNHEY, SVGAGI. Trimming took 4 bases from V and 0 from J, leaving 12 bases between them. This CDR3 is built from 16 residues. CDR3 DNA sequence: TGTGCCAGCAGTTTCTTCGGGCGATCAACTAATGAAAAACTGTTTTTT. Translating gives CASSFFGRSTNEKLFF.

This chain links TRBV11-2 with TRBJ1-5, with D unresolved. The germline CDR1 and CDR2 sequences are SGHAT and FQNNGV. The CDR3 extends over 17 amino acids. Trimming took 6 bases from V and 6 from J, leaving 24 bases between them. The CDR3 sequence is CASSFILGSGYVQPQHF. The CDR3 DNA follows: TGTGCCAGCAGTTTTATCTTAGGTTCCGGGTATGTTCAGCCCCAGCATTTT.

This clonotype was detected a few times. The chain couples TRBV6-5 to TRBJ2-2; D unresolved. Germline CDR1 is MNHEY and CDR2 is SVGAGI. Trimming took 7 bases from V and 10 from J, leaving 16 bases between them. This CDR3 has 13 residues. The CDR3 bases are TGTGCCAGCACTAGGTCCTTCGCCGAGGAGCTGTTTTTT. This translates into CASTRSFAEELFF.

At least ten counts were recorded for this clonotype. CDR3 sequence: CASRKGQGSSGANVLTF. DNA for the CDR3: TGTGCCAGCAGGAAGGGGCAGGGATCCTCTGGGGCCAACGTCCTGACTTTC. This chain joins TRBV2 and TRBJ2-6; a possible D gene is TRBD1 (5 bases). V gave up 6 bases and J gave up 0 bases, with 15 bases separating them. The CDR3 sequence is 17 residues long. CDR1 SNHLY and CDR2 FYNNEI come from the germline V gene.

This clonotype was picked up many times. This sequence joins TRBV5-8 and TRBJ1-6; 8 nucleotides agree with TRBD1. This CDR3 contains 14 residues. Germline V gene sequence: CDR1 SGHTS, CDR2 YDEGEE. Trimming took 4 bases from V and 10 from J; bases not matched to a gene: 7. Here the CDR3 DNA reads TGTGCCAGCAGCATAGGACAGGGATCCTCACCCCTCCACTTT. Its protein product is CASSIGQGSSPLHF.

This clonotype was detected a few times. The chain couples TRBV15 to TRBJ1-6, with 10 bases identical to TRBD1. V shed 1 base, J shed 8 bases, and the junction held 2 bases outside the gene matches. This CDR3 spans 15 amino acids. Germline-derived CDR1 and CDR2 are LNHNV and YYDKDF (reference sequence). CDR3 nucleotide sequence: TGTGCCACCAGCAGAGGGGACAGGGGTTATTCACCCCTCCACTTT. This codes for CATSRGDRGYSPLHF.

CDR3 sequence reads: CASSSDIFAGYTF. CDR3 sequence (DNA): TGTGCCAGCAGCTCGGACATATTCGCAGGCTACACCTTC. The V and J genes are TRBV6-6 and TRBJ1-2; TRBD1 might be the D (5 bases). Trimming removed 6 bases from V and 8 bases from J, with 16 bases in between. Germline V gene sequence: CDR1 MNHNY, CDR2 SVGAGI (reference sequence). CDR3 size: 13 residues.

The DNA of the CDR3 is TGTGCTAGTGGATCCGTCGCGGGTGAGACCCAGTACTTC. It translates to CASGSVAGETQYF. The chain employs TRBV12-5 and TRBJ2-5, with a possible D match to TRBD2 (5 bases). Germline assignment: CDR1 LGHNT and CDR2 FRNRAP. With 6 bases removed from V and 5 bases from J, the gap between germline ends came to 13 bases. The CDR3 is 13 amino acids.

The chain is built from TRBV5-8 and TRBJ1-2; D gene unclear. There are 11 residues in the CDR3. V lost 4 bases to trimming and J lost 7 bases, with 8 bases between them. Per germline, CDR1 SGHTS and CDR2 YDEGEE. DNA of the CDR3: TGTGCCAGCAGCCGAGTTACTGGCTACACCTTC. This translates into CASSRVTGYTF.

This clonotype was seen repeatedly, ten times or more. This chain connects TRBV14 to TRBJ2-5; D uncertain. CDR1 SGHDN and CDR2 FVKESK come from the germline V gene. With 4 bases removed from V and 1 base from J, the gap between germline ends came to 13 bases. The CDR3 has 15 residues. Here the CDR3 reads CASSRRTQVQETQYF. The CDR3 bases are TGTGCCAGCAGCCGACGAACCCAGGTCCAAGAGACCCAGTACTTC.

This clonotype was seen only a few times. The chain links TRBV25-1 to TRBJ1-1; a weak D match, TRBD1 (5 bases). CDR1 is MGHDK, CDR2 SYGVNS, per germline. The CDR3 consists of 15 residues. V gave up 6 bases and J gave up 4 bases, with 18 bases separating them. The CDR3 region is CASSVSPGVGTEAFF. CDR3 nucleotide sequence: TGTGCCAGCAGCGTGTCCCCGGGGGTTGGCACTGAAGCTTTCTTT.

The chain combines TRBV25-1 with TRBJ2-1; 8 bases align to TRBD2. The CDR3 is 14 residues long. The germline V gene encodes CDR1 MGHDK and CDR2 SYGVNS. Trimming removed 6 bases from V and 4 bases from J; junction bases left unmatched: 5. Here the CDR3 DNA reads TGTGCCAGCAGATTTAGCGGGAATTACAATGAGCAGTTCTTC. This sequence encodes CASRFSGNYNEQFF.